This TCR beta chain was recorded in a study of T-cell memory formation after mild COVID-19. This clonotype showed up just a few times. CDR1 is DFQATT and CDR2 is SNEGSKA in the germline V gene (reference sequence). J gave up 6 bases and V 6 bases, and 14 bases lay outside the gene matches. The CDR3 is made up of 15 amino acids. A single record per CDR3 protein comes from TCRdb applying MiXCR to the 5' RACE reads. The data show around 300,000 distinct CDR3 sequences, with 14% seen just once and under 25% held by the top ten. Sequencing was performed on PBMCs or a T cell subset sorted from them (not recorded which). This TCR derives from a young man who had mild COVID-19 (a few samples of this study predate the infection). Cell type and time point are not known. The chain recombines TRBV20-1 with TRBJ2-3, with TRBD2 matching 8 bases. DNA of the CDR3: TGCAGTGCGGCAAATAGCGCGGGGGGCCGGGATACGCAGTATTTT. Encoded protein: CSAANSAGGRDTQYF.